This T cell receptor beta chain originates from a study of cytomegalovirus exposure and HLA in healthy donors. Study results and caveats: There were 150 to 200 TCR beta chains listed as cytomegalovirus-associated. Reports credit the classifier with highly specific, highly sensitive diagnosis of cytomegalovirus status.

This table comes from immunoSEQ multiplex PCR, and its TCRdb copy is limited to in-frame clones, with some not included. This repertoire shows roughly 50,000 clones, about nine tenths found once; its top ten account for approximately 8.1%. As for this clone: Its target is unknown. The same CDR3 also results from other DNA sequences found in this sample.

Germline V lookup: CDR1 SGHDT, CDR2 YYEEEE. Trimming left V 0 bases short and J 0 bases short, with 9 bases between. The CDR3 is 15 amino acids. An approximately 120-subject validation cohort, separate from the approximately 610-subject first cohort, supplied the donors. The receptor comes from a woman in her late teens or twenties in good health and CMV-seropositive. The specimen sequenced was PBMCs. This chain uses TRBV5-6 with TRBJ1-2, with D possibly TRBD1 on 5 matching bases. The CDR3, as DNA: TGTGCCAGCAGCTTGGTGGAAGGGGCTAACTATGGCTACACCTTC. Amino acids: CASSLVEGANYGYTF.